The present entry profiles one TCR beta chain with its context. This record belongs to a study of CD8 T cells in Susac syndrome. The RNA input was 0.5 to 1 ug, and it was reverse transcribed with random hexamers. TCRdb itself ran the immunoSEQ multiplex PCR reads through MiXCR, one entry per CDR3 protein. The profile covers about 240,000 distinct CDR3 sequences, with 90% to 96% appearing a single time and about 0.095% taken by the ten largest. This CDR3 has 14 amino acids. Germline loops: CDR1 LNHDA, CDR2 SQIVND (reference sequence). J gave up 6 bases and V 5 bases, and 5 bases lay outside the gene matches.

The chain carries TRBV19 and TRBJ1-4; 8 bases are a match to TRBD1. The sequenced sample was CD4+ T cells from PBMCs. The receptor was isolated from a human donor with Susac syndrome. CDR3 loop: CASSSQGGHEKLFF. The CDR3 nucleotides read TGTGCCAGTAGTTCACAGGGGGGACATGAAAAACTGTTTTTT.